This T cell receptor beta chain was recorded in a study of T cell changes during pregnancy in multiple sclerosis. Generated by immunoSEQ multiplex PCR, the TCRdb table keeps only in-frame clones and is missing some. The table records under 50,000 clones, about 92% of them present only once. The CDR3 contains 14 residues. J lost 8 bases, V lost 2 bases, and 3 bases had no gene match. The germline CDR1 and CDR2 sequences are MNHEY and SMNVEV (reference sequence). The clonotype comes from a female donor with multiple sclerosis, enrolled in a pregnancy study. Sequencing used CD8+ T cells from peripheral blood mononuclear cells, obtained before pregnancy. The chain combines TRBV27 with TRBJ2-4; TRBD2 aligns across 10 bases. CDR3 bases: TGTGCCAGCAGTTTACAGCGGGAGGGATACATTCAGTACTTC. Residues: CASSLQREGYIQYF.